The 9 T cell receptor beta chains below come from one sample, sequenced in a study of T-cell reconstitution after alpha-beta-depleted transplantation in children. Preparing the TCRbeta library involved the use of unique molecular identifiers. TCRdb re-called the PCR reads through MiXCR, storing one row per CDR3 protein. The sample contains fewer than 95,000 distinct CDR3 sequences, 12% of which appear only once. Sequencing was performed on PBMCs from the stem cell graft donor, taken from the stem cell graft. Receptor source: a human donor who donated a stem cell graft to a child with inherited bone marrow failure.

This clonotype occurred many times. The chain joins TRBV6-1 to TRBJ1-1; possibly TRBD1 for D (6 bases). The germline V and J ends were trimmed by 8 bases and 4 bases, with 11 bases remaining between them. The CDR3 has 12 amino acids. Germline V CDR1 and CDR2: MNHNS, SASEGT. This CDR3 is CASGKGGTEAFF. The CDR3 DNA reads TGTGCCAGCGGTAAGGGGGGCACTGAAGCTTTCTTT.

This clonotype was detected a few times. The V and J genes are TRBV20-1 and TRBJ1-2, with unresolved D. Trimming pared 1 base from V and 4 bases from J, leaving 4 bases between. The CDR3 covers 11 residues. Per the germline V gene, CDR1 is DFQATT and CDR2 is SNEGSKA (reference sequence). CDR3 in DNA: TGCAGTGCTAGAGCCTTCTATGGCTACACCTTC. Translation: CSARAFYGYTF.

This clonotype was detected many times. The genes are TRBV5-6 and TRBJ2-5, with D uncertain. Per the germline V gene, CDR1 is SGHDT and CDR2 is YYEEEE. CDR3 length equals 15 residues. Trimming stripped 0 bases from V and 5 bases from J, with 14 bases between. This CDR3 reads CASSLVSYTEETQYF. CDR3 nucleotide sequence: TGTGCCAGCAGCTTGGTCAGTTACACGGAGGAGACCCAGTACTTC.

The V gene is TRBV9, the J gene TRBJ2-5; D not resolved. This CDR3 contains 12 residues. Germline V CDR1 and CDR2: SGDLS, YYNGEE. V lost 0 bases and J lost 5, with 5 bases in between. The CDR3 nucleotides are TGTGCCAGCAGCGTAGCCGGGGAGACCCAGTACTTC. It translates to CASSVAGETQYF.

At least ten counts were recorded for this clonotype. The chain is built from TRBV7-2 and TRBJ2-1; D unclear. The V end was cut by 3 bases, the J end by 7 bases, with 10 bases between. The V gene's germline CDR1 is SGHTA and CDR2 FQGNSA. The CDR3 is made up of 13 amino acids. CDR3 sequence reads: CASSLTPTNEQFF. As DNA, the CDR3 is TGTGCCAGCAGCTTGACTCCTACAAATGAGCAGTTCTTC.

This clonotype was seen repeatedly, ten times or more. The chain carries TRBV3-1 and TRBJ1-1; D is ambiguous. CDR1 and CDR2 (germline): LGHDT, YNNKEL (reference sequence). The V gene lost 4 bases and the J gene lost 6 bases, with 9 bases spanning the gap. This CDR3 region has 12 residues. The CDR3 coding sequence is TGTGCCAGCAGCCCGATTGGATCTGAAGCTTTCTTT. Protein sequence: CASSPIGSEAFF.

There are many counts of this clonotype. This chain joins TRBV5-1 and TRBJ2-1, with D uncertain. V dropped 1 base and J dropped 5 bases, with 7 bases sitting between them. CDR3 size: 13 residues. Germline V gives CDR1 SGHRS, CDR2 YFSETQ. This chain's CDR3 is CASSLPADNEQFF. CDR3 DNA: TGCGCCAGCAGCTTGCCTGCGGACAATGAGCAGTTCTTC.

This clonotype was recorded at least ten times. This rearrangement joins TRBV27 to TRBJ1-1; tentative D call: TRBD1 (5 bases). CDR1 is MNHEY and CDR2 is SMNVEV in the germline V gene (reference sequence). The length of the CDR3 is 13 residues. V lost 8 bases to trimming and J lost 5 bases, with 15 bases between them. CDR3 DNA sequence: TGTGCCAGCGGGACTGGATGGGGGACTGAAGCTTTCTTT. This sequence encodes CASGTGWGTEAFF.

The chain has TRBV12-3 or TRBV12-4 and TRBJ2-5; possibly TRBD1 or TRBD2 for D (6 bases each). The CDR3 has 15 amino acids. V was shortened by 4 bases and J by 4 bases, with 16 bases between the two germline ends. CDR3 nucleotide sequence: TGTGCCAGCAGTTCCTTGGGGGGCTGGGGAGAGACCCAGTACTTC. This sequence encodes CASSSLGGWGETQYF.